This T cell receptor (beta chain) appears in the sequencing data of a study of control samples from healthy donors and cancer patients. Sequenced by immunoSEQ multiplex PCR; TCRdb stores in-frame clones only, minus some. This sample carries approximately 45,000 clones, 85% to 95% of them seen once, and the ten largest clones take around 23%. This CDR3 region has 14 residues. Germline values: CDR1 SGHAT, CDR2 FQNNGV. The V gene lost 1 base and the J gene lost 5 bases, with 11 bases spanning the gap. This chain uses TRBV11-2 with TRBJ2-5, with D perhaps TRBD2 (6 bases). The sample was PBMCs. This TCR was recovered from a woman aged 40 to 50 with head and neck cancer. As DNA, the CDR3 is TGTGCCAGCAGCTTAGGGGGGGAGGCGGAGACCCAGTACTTC. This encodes CASSLGGEAETQYF.